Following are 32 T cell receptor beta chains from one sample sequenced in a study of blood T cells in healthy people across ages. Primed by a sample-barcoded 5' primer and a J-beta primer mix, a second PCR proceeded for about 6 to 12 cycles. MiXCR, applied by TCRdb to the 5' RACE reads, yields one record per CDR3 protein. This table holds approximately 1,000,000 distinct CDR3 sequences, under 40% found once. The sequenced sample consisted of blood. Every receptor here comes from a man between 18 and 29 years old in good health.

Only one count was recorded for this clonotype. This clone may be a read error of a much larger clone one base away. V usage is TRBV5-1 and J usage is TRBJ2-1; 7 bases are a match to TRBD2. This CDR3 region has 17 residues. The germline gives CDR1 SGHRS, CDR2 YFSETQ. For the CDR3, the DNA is TGCCCCAGCAGCGAGGATACGCGGGGGACTCCTAGTGATGAGCAGTTCTTC. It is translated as CPSSEDTRGTPSDEQFF.

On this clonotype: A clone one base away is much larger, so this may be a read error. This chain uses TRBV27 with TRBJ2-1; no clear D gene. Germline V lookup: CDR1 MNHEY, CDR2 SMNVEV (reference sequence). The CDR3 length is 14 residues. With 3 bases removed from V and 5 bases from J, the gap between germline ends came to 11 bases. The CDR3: CASSLRDAHNEQFF. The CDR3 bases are TGTGCCAGCAGTTTGCGAGACGCCCACAATGAGCAGTTCTTC.

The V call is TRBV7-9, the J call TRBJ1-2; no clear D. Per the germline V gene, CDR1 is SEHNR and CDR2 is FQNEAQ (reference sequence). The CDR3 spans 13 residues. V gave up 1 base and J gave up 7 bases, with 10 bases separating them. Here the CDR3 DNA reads TGTGCCAGCAGCTTAGACTCCGGGCTTGGCTACACCTTC. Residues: CASSLDSGLGYTF.

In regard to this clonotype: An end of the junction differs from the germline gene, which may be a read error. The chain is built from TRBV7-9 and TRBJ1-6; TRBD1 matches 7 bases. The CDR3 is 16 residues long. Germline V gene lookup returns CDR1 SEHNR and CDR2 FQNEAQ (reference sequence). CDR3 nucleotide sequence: TGTACCAGCAGTTTCGACAGGGTGGAGGATAATTCACCCCTCCACTTT. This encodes CTSSFDRVEDNSPLHF.

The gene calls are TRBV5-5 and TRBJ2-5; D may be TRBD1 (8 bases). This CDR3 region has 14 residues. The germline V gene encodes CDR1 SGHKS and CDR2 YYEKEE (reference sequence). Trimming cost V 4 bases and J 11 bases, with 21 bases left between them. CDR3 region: CASSTDRDYNEQYF. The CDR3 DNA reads TGTGCCAGCAGCACGGACAGGGACTACAATGAGCAGTACTTC.

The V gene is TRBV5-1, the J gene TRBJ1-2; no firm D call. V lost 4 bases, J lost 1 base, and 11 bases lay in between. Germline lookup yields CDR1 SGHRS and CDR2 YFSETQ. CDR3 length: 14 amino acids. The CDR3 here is CASSVKNSNYGYTF. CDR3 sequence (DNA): TGCGCCAGCAGCGTGAAAAACAGTAACTATGGCTACACCTTC.

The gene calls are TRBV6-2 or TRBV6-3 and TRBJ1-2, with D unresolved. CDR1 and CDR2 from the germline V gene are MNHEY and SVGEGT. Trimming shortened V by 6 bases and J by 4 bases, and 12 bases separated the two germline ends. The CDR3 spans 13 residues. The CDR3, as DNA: TGTGCCAGCAGGCCACCAGGACCCTATGGCTACACCTTC. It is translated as CASRPPGPYGYTF.

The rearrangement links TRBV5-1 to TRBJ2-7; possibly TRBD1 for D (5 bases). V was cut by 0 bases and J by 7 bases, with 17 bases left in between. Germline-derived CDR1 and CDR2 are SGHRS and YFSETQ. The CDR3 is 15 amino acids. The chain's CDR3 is CASSLGAGNRNEQYF. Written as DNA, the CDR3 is TGCGCCAGCAGCTTGGGAGCAGGGAATCGGAATGAGCAGTACTTC. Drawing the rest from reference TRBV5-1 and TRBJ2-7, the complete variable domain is KAGVTQTPRYLIKTRGQQVTLSCSPISGHRSVSWYQQTPGQGLQFLFEYFSETQRNKGNFPGRFSGRQFSNSRSEMNVSTLELGDSALYLCASSLGAGNRNEQYFGPGTRLTVT.

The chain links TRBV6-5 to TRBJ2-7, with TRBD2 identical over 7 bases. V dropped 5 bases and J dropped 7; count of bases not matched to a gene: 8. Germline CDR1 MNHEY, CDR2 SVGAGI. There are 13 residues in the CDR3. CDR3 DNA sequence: TGTGCCAGCAGTCGGGACTACTACAATGAGCAGTACTTC. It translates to CASSRDYYNEQYF.

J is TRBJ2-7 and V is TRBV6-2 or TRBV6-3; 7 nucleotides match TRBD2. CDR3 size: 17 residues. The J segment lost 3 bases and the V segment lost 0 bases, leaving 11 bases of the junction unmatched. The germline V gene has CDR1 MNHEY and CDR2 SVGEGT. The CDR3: CASSYSPWGGENYEQYF. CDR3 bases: TGTGCCAGCAGTTACTCCCCTTGGGGGGGAGAAAACTACGAGCAGTACTTC.

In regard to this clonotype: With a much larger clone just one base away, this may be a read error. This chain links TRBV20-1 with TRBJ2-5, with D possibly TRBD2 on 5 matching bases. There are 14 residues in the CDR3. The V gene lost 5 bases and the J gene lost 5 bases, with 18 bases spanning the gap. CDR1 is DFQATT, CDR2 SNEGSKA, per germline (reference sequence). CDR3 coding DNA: TGCAGTGCTGGAGGTCTAGACGGCCGGGAGACCCAGTACTTC. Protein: CSAGGLDGRETQYF.

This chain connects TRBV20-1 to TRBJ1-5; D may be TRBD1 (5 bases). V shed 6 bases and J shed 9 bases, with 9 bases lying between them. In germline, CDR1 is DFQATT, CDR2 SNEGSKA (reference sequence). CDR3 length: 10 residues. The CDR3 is CSAGGGPQHF. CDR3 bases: TGCAGTGCCGGGGGGGGGCCCCAGCATTTT.

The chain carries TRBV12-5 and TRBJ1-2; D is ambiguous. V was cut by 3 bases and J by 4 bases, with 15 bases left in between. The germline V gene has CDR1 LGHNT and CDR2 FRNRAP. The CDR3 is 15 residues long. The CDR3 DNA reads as TGTGCTAGTGGTTTTAGAGGGCCCAATTCCTATGGCTACACCTTC. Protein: CASGFRGPNSYGYTF.

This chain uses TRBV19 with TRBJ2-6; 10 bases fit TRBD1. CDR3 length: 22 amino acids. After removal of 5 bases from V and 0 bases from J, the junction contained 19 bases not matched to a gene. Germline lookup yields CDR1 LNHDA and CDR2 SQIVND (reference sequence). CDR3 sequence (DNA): TGTGCCAGTAGTCGGGGACAGGGGTCGACTTTCCCGTTTCGCTCTGGGGCCAACGTCCTGACTTTC. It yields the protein CASSRGQGSTFPFRSGANVLTF.

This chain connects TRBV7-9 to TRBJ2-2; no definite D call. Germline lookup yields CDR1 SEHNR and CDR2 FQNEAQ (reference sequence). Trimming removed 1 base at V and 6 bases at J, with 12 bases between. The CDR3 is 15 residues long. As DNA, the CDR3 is TGTGCCAGCAGCTTAGTCAGAAAAGACGCCGGGGAGCTGTTTTTT. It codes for CASSLVRKDAGELFF.

In DNA, the CDR3 is TGTGCCAGCAGTTACTCGAGGCAGGGGCTGAACACCGGGGAGCTGTTTTTT. This translates into CASSYSRQGLNTGELFF. This chain connects TRBV6-2 or TRBV6-3 to TRBJ2-2; D perhaps matches TRBD1 (6 bases). Germline lookup yields CDR1 MNHEY and CDR2 SVGEGT. The V and J ends lost 0 bases and 1 base respectively, with 12 bases between them. The CDR3 length is 17 residues.

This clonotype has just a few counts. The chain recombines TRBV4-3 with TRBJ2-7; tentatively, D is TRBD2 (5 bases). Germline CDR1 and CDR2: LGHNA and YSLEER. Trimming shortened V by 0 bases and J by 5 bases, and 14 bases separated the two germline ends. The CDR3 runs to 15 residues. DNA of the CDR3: TGCGCCAGCAGCCAAGATTATAGGGAGCGCAACGAGCAGTACTTC. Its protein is CASSQDYRERNEQYF.

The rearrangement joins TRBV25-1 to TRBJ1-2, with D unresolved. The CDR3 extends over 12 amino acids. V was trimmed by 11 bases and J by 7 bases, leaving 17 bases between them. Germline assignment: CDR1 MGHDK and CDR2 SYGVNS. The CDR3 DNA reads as TGTGCCTCCGACGGCAGAGGGAGTGGCTACACCTTC. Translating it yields CASDGRGSGYTF.

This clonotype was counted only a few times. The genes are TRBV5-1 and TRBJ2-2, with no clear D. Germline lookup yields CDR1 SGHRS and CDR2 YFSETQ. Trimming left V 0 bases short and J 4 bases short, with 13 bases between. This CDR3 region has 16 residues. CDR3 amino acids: CASSLGLVGATGELFF. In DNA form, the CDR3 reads TGCGCCAGCAGCTTGGGACTTGTCGGAGCCACCGGGGAGCTGTTTTTT.

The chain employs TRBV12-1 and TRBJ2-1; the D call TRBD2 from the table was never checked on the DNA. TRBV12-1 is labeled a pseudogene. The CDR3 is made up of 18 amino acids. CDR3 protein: CASSFPGPGLAHYNEQFF. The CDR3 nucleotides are TGTGCCAGCAGCTTTCCGGGACCGGGACTAGCGCACTACAATGAGCAGTTCTTC.

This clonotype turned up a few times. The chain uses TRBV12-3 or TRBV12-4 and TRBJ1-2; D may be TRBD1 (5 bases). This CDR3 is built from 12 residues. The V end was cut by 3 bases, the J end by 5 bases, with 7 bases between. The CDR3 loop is CASSFQGYGYTF. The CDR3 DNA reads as TGTGCCAGCAGTTTCCAGGGTTATGGCTACACCTTC.

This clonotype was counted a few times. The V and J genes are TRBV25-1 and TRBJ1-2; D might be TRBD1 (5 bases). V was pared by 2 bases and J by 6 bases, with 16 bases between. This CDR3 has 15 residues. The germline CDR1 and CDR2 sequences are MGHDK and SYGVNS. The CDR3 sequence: CASSEARGIDDGYTF. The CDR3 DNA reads TGTGCCAGCAGTGAAGCGAGGGGTATAGACGATGGCTACACCTTC.

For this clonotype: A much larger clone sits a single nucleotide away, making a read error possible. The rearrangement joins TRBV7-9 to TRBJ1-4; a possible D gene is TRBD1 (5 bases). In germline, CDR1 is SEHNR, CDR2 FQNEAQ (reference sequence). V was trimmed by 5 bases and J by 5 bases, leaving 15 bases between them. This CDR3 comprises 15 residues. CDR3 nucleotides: TGTGCCAGCAGCCGGGACGGGCCCGAAAATGAAAAACTGTTTTTT. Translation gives CASSRDGPENEKLFF.

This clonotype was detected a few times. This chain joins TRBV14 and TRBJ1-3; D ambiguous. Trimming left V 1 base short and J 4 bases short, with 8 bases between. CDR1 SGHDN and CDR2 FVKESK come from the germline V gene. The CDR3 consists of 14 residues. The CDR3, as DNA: TGTGCCAGCAGCCAAGTCGATGGAGGAAACACCATATATTTT. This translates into CASSQVDGGNTIYF.

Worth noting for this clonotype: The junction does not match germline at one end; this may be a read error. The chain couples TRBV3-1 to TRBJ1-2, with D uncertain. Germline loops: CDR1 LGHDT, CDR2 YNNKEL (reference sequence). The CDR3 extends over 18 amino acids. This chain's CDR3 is CTSSQRISRLRRDYGYTF. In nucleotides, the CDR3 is TGTACCAGCAGCCAACGAATCTCTCGTCTTAGGCGGGACTATGGCTACACCTTC.

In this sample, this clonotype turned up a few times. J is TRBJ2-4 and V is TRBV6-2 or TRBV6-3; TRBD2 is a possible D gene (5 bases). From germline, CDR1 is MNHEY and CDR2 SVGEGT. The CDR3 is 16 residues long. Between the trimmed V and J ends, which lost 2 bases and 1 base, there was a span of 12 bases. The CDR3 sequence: CASSYGISVAKNIQYF. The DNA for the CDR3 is TGTGCCAGCAGTTACGGGATTAGCGTGGCCAAAAACATTCAGTACTTC.

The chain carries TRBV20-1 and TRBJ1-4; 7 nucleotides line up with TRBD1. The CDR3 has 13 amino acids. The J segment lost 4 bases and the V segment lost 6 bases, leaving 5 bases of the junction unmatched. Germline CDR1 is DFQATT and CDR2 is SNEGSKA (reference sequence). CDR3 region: CSAPTGSNEKLFF. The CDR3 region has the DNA TGCAGTGCACCGACAGGGAGTAATGAAAAACTGTTTTTT.

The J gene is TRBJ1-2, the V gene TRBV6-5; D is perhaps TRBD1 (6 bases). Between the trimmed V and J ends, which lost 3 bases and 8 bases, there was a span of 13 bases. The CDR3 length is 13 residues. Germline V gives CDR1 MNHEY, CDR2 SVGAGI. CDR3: CASSYEGGAGYTF. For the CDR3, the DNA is TGTGCCAGCAGTTATGAAGGGGGAGCGGGCTACACCTTC.

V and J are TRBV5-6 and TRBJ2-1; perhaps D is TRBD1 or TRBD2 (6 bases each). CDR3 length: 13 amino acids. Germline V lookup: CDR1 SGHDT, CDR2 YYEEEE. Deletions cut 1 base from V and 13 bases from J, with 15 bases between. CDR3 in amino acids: CASSLTGAETQFF. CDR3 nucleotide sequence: TGTGCCAGCAGCTTGACGGGGGCTGAGACCCAGTTCTTC. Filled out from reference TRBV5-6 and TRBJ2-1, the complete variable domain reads DAGVTQSPTHLIKTRGQQVTLRCSPKSGHDTVSWYQQALGQGPQFIFQYYEEEERQRGNFPDRFSGHQFPNYSSELNVNALLLGDSALYLCASSLTGAETQFFGPGTRLTVL.

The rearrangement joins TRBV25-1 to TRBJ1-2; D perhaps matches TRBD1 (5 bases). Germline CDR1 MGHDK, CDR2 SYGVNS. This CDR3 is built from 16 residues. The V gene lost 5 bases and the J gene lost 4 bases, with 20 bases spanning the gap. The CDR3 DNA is TGTGCCAGCAGTCTGGTTCCAGGGAACGTTCGCTATGGCTACACCTTC. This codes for CASSLVPGNVRYGYTF.

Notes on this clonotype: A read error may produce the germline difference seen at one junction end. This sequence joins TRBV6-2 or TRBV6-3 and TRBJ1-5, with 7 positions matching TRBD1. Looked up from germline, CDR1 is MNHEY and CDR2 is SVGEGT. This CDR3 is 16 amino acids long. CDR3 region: CASSSPGGKKGQPQHF. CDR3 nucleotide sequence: TGTGCCAGCAGTTCGCCGGGGGGTAAAAAGGGACAGCCTCAGCATTTT.

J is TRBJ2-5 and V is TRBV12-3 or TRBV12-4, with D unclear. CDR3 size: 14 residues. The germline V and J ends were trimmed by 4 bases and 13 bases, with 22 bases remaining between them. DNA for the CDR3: TGTGCCAGCAGTTATGCTTCGAACGGCGATGTCCGGTACTTC. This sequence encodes CASSYASNGDVRYF.